This T cell receptor (beta chain) stems from a study of human thymus T cells. This CDR3 has 17 residues. Germline loops: CDR1 LNHDA, CDR2 SQIVND (reference sequence). J was trimmed by 7 bases and V by 3 bases; bases with no gene match: 14. Libraries were prepared by immunoSEQ multiplex PCR; TCRdb keeps only in-frame clonotypes and omits some of them. The sample contains some 57,000 clones, 94% of which appear only once. The chain uses TRBV19 and TRBJ2-3; 9 bases align to TRBD1. Sequencing was performed on blood. The sequence was obtained from a boy younger than two with a congenital heart defect but otherwise immunologically healthy. The DNA of the CDR3 is TGTGCCAGTAGTATTGCTCCCGGACAGGGGCCACGGAATACGCAGTATTTT. Its protein product is CASSIAPGQGPRNTQYF.